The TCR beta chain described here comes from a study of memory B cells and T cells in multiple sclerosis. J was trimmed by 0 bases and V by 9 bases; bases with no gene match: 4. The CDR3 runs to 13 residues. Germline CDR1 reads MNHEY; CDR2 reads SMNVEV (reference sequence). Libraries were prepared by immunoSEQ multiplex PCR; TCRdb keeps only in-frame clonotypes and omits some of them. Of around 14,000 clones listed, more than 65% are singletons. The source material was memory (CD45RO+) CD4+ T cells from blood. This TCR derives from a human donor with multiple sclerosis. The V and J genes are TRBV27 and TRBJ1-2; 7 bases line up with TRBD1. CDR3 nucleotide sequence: TGTGCCAGTATGGACAGGACTAACTATGGCTACACCTTC. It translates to CASMDRTNYGYTF.